This TCR beta chain was identified in a study of cytomegalovirus exposure and HLA in healthy donors. Libraries were prepared by immunoSEQ multiplex PCR; TCRdb keeps only in-frame clonotypes and omits some of them. The table records 130,000 to 150,000 clones, roughly 86% of them present only once. This clone was observed a few times. Its antigen is unknown. Separate from the roughly 720-subject first cohort was the approximately 120-subject validation cohort, to which the donors belonged. Broader study findings: Most TCR sequences were rare, but some public TCRs occurred in many donors. Subsequent analysis showed first-cohort TCR clusters tending to co-occur in 120 validation repertoires.

This CDR3 is built from 15 residues. In germline, CDR1 is SGDLS, CDR2 YYNGEE. J lost 0 bases, V lost 3 bases, and 5 bases had no gene match. The specimen sequenced was PBMCs. This TCR was sampled from a man aged 18 to 29 in good health and CMV-seropositive. V usage is TRBV9 and J usage is TRBJ1-2; 7 bases are shared with TRBD1. CDR3 protein: CASSATGEANYGYTF. CDR3 DNA: TGTGCCAGCAGCGCAACAGGGGAAGCTAACTATGGCTACACCTTC.